This TCR beta chain originates from a study of Ad26.COV2.S vaccination and SARS-CoV-2 variants. Overall study findings and caveats: Analytic work on TCR breadth and depth might have understated the full extent of total T cell responses.

This table comes from immunoSEQ multiplex PCR, and its TCRdb copy is limited to in-frame clones, with some not included. The table has under 500,000 clones, over 80% seen once. Treatment meaning: some 20 received Ad26.COV2.S at low or high dose, single or two shots; about five received placebo; per-sample allocation not given. Collection of the samples took place on day 63 after the first injection of vaccine or placebo. Comments on this clone: Its target is unknown.

The sequenced sample was peripheral blood, obtained in a trial of Ad26.COV2.S vaccine versus placebo. The clonotype was recovered from a person between 18 and 65 years old who received the Ad26.COV2.S COVID-19 vaccine or a placebo.

The CDR3 protein is CASSVIRSGAYNEQFF. The DNA for the CDR3 is TGTGCCAGCAGCGTGATCCGAAGCGGGGCCTACAATGAGCAGTTCTTC. The V and J genes are TRBV9 and TRBJ2-1; 7 bases fit TRBD2. The germline gives CDR1 SGDLS, CDR2 YYNGEE. The length of the CDR3 is 16 residues. Unmatched junction bases numbered 7, after V lost 2 bases and J lost 2 bases.